The sequence of this T cell receptor beta chain was determined in a study of shared clonotypes between healthy human individuals. Negatively enriched CD4+ T cells were divided by CD45RA into naive and memory. TCRdb's table, derived via immunoSEQ multiplex PCR, lists solely in-frame clones and lacks some. Of under 1,100,000 clones in the sample, approximately 68% are singletons; the top ten hold about 1.5%. Study conclusions and caveats: Generation probabilities of non-shared clonotypes were lower (relative to those shared by all four donors).

For this clone: What it recognizes is unknown.

The V gene's germline CDR1 is SGDLS and CDR2 YYNGEE. CDR3 size: 14 residues. Trimming stripped 4 bases from V and 0 bases from J, with 11 bases between. This receptor was taken from a man between 18 and 35 years old in good health. The sample taken for sequencing was memory CD4+ T cells sorted from blood. The subset: CD45RA-negative fraction. This chain uses TRBV9 with TRBJ2-7; D is unresolved. The CDR3 sequence: CASSLQPDSYEQYF. In DNA form, the CDR3 reads TGTGCCAGCAGCCTCCAACCGGACTCCTACGAGCAGTACTTC.